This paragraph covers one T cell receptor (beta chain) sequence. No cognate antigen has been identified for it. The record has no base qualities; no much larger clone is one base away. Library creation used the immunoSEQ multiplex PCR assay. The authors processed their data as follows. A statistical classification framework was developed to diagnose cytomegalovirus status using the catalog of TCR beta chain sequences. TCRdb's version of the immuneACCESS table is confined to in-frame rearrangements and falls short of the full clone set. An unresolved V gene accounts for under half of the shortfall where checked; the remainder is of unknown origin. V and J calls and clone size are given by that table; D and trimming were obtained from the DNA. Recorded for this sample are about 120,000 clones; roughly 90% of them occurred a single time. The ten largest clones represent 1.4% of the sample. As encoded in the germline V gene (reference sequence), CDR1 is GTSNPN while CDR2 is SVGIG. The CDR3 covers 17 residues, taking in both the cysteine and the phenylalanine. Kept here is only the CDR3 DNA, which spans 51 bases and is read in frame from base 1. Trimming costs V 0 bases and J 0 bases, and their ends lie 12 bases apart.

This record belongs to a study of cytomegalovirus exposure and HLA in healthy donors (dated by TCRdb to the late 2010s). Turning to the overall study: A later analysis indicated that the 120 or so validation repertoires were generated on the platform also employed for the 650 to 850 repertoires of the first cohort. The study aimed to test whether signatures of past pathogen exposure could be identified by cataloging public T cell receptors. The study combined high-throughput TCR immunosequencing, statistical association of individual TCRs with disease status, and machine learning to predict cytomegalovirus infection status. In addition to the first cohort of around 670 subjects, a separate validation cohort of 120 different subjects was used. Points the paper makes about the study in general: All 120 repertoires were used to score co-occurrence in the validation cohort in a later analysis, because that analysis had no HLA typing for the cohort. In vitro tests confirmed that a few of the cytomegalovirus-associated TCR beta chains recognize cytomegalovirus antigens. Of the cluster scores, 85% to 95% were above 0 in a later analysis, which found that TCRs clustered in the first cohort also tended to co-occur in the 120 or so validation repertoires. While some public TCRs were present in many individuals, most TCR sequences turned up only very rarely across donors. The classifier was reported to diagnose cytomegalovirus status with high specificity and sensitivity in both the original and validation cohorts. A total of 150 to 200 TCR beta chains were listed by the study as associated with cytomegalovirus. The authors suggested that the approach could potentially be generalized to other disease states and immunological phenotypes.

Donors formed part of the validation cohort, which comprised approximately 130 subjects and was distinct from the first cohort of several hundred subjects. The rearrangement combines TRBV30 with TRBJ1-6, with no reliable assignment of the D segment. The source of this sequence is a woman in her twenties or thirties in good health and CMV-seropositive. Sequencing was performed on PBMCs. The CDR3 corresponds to CAWSVPRLSSYNSPLHF. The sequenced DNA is TGTGCCTGGAGTGTACCCCGTTTGAGCTCCTATAATTCACCCCTCCACTTT.